The present T cell receptor beta chain was sequenced within a study of early T cells in non-severe SARS-CoV-2 infection. Study-level information: Sequencing of bulk RNA from unsorted whole blood was done, without chain pairing.

Study-level findings and limits: The study's VDJdb matching favored anti-spike CD8 responses and missed private and CD4 specificities.

Regarding this clonotype: The antigen remains undetermined.

Looked up from germline, CDR1 is MDHEN and CDR2 is SYDVKM. CDR3 length: 17 residues. V was trimmed by 5 bases and J by 0 bases, leaving 17 bases between them. Attachment of unique molecular identifiers was made to individual cDNA molecules. TCRdb re-called the 5' RACE reads through MiXCR, storing one row per CDR3 protein. The data hold about 80,000 distinct CDR3 sequences, with over 8.5% observed a single time. The sequencing input was whole blood. V and J are TRBV28 and TRBJ1-5; D is possibly TRBD1 (6 bases). The clonotype was recovered from an adult who was a healthcare worker with PCR-confirmed SARS-CoV-2 infection or an uninfected control (not recorded which). CDR3 loop: CASSPVHRDYSNQPQHF. In nucleotides, the CDR3 is TGTGCCAGCAGTCCGGTGCACAGGGATTATAGCAATCAGCCCCAGCATTTT. Together with reference TRBV28 and TRBJ1-5, the CDR3 gives the full variable domain: DVKVTQSSRYLVKRTGEKVFLECVQDMDHENMFWYRQDPGLGLRLIYFSYDVKMKEKGDIPEGYSVSREKKERFSLILESASTNQTSMYLCASSPVHRDYSNQPQHFGDGTRLSIL.